A selection of T cell receptor beta chains follows, all from one sample in a study of blood T cell repertoires in COVID-19. Profiled with immunoSEQ multiplex PCR; TCRdb holds only in-frame clones, not every one. The data contain approximately 50,000 clones, more than 80% of them singletons. Sequencing used peripheral blood. The receptors derive from a human donor in a cohort sampled during active COVID-19. Each CDR3 is given with its conserved first and last residue. D genes are given only for firm matches. Clone size is given for some rows only: seen once, a few or many times, or a class if the clone is expanded.

>NA|once|TRBV7-2|TRBJ2-3
TGTGCCAGCAGCATTGGGACTGTCACAGATACGCAGTATTTT
CASSIGTVTDTQYF
>NA|NA|TRBV5-6|TRBJ2-1
TGTGCCAGCAGCCCGTGGCTAGGACAAGTAAACTACAATGAGCAGTTCTTC
CASSPWLGQVNYNEQFF
>TRBD1|NA|TRBV6-2/TRBV6-3|TRBJ2-6
TGTGCCAGCAGTTACCGAGCCGGGACAGCAATCTCTGGGGCCAACGTCCTGACTTTC
CASSYRAGTAISGANVLTF
>NA|NA|TRBV19|TRBJ2-7
TGTGCCCATAACGTCGACCCGGACAGAGCCTACGAGCAGTACTTC
CAHNVDPDRAYEQYF
>NA|few|TRBV19|TRBJ2-1
TGTGCCAGTAGTCCGCGGACATTCAATGAGCAGTTCTTC
CASSPRTFNEQFF
>NA|few|TRBV12-5|TRBJ2-7
TGTGCTAGTGGTTTGCGTATTGCGGGGAAAAGCTCCTACGAGCAGTACTTC
CASGLRIAGKSSYEQYF
>TRBD1|NA|TRBV4-1|TRBJ1-5
TGCGCCAGCAGCCAGGTACAGGGGATCGGCAATCAGCCCCAGCATTTT
CASSQVQGIGNQPQHF
>NA|NA|TRBV27|TRBJ2-1
TGTGCCAGCAGTGCACCTGCGTCAGAGCAGTTCTTC
CASSAPASEQFF
>NA|NA|TRBV7-2|TRBJ1-5
TGTGCCAGCAGCTCCGAAGGGGGTCAGCCCCAGCATTTT
CASSSEGGQPQHF
>NA|NA|TRBV6-7|TRBJ2-2
TGTGCCAGCAGTTACTCGATCCGGACTAACACCGGGGAGCTGTTTTTT
CASSYSIRTNTGELFF
>TRBD2|NA|TRBV18|TRBJ2-3
TGTGCCAGCTCTCCCGGCGGGAGCGATACGCAGTATTTT
CASSPGGSDTQYF
>NA|NA|TRBV11-1|TRBJ2-3
TGTGCCAGCAGCGACCTTTTGGGAGGCACAGATACGCAGTATTTT
CASSDLLGGTDTQYF
>NA|NA|TRBV27|TRBJ2-7
TGTGCCAGCAGTTTTGGCAGAAATAACGAGCAGTACTTC
CASSFGRNNEQYF
>NA|NA|TRBV11-2|TRBJ1-1
TGTGCCAGCAGCCCAGAAGGGGTCGGCGGTGCTTTCTTT
CASSPEGVGGAFF
>TRBD2|NA|TRBV5-1|TRBJ2-1
TGCGCCAGCAACGGAGCGGGGGGCTACAATGAGCAGTTCTTC
CASNGAGGYNEQFF
>NA|few|TRBV4-1|TRBJ2-5
TGCGCCAGCAGCCAAGGAGGGGGAGGGACGCAAGAGACCCAGTACTTC
CASSQGGGGTQETQYF
>TRBD2|NA|TRBV5-1|TRBJ2-5
TGCGCCAGCAGCTTGGTGGGTAGCGGGAGGGCCCAGACCCAGTACTTC
CASSLVGSGRAQTQYF
>TRBD1|NA|TRBV19|TRBJ2-7
TGTGCCAGTAGACCTTCCCCCGGGACAGTCTCCTACGAGCAGTACTTC
CASRPSPGTVSYEQYF